This TCR beta chain was documented in a study of siplizumab effects on memory and regulatory T cells. This CDR3 region has 13 residues. Germline V gene sequence: CDR1 SGHRS, CDR2 YFSETQ. Trimming pared 4 bases from V and 4 bases from J, leaving 9 bases between. Method: immunoSEQ multiplex PCR; TCRdb's copy keeps in-frame clones and lacks some. The sample records 100,000 or so clones, 90% to 95% being singletons. This receptor was identified in a human donor in good health. The chain recombines TRBV5-1 with TRBJ2-1; D is possibly TRBD1 (6 bases). Source material: non-Treg CD4+ T cells sorted from blood. CDR3 nucleotides: TGCGCCAGCAGCCCGGGACAATACAATGAGCAGTTCTTC. It encodes CASSPGQYNEQFF. Complete variable domain (other parts from reference TRBV5-1 and TRBJ2-1): KAGVTQTPRYLIKTRGQQVTLSCSPISGHRSVSWYQQTPGQGLQFLFEYFSETQRNKGNFPGRFSGRQFSNSRSEMNVSTLELGDSALYLCASSPGQYNEQFFGPGTRLTVL.